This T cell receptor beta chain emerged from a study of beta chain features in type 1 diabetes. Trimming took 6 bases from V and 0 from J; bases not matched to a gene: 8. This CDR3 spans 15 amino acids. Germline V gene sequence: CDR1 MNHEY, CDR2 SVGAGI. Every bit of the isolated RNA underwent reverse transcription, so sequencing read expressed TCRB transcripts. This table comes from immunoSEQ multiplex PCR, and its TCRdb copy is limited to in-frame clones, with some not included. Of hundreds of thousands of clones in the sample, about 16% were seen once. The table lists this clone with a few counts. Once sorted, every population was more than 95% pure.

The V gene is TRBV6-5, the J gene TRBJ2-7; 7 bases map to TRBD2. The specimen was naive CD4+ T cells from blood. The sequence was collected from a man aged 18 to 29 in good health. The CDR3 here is CASRPQRGGSYEQYF. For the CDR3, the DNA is TGTGCCAGCAGGCCTCAGCGGGGAGGCTCCTACGAGCAGTACTTC.